The TCR beta chain described here comes from a study of shared clonotypes between healthy human individuals. Findings and limits, study-wide: Unshared clonotypes carried lower generation probabilities than those common to all four donors. Owing to a small donor count, the genetic and exposure-history diversity represented was limited. A few donors shared around 5.2% of their naive CD4 clonotypes.

Turning to this clone: No antigen is known for it.

Under the authors' procedure: Without quality scores, immunoSEQ junctional reads could not be filtered like full-length reads. Only in-frame clones appear in the TCRdb table, and some are missing; sequencing was by immunoSEQ multiplex PCR. V, J and clone size are those of that table, while D and trimming were read from the DNA. The table lists millions of clones, approximately 92% of them singletons. V shed 3 bases and J shed 4 bases, with 9 bases lying between them. Germline V gives CDR1 SEHNR, CDR2 FQNEAQ (reference sequence). This CDR3 comprises 13 residues. Material for sequencing was naive CD4+ T cells sorted from blood. The subset: CD45RA+ positively selected. The chain is built from TRBV7-9 and TRBJ1-1; D is perhaps TRBD1 (5 bases). The source of this sequence is a man aged 18 to 30 in good health. The DNA of the CDR3 is TGTGCCAGCAGCTTGGGAGGGGTCACTGAAGCTTTCTTT. The encoded protein is CASSLGGVTEAFF.